The rows below give T cell receptor beta chains drawn from one sample of a study of cytomegalovirus exposure and HLA in healthy donors. The assay was immunoSEQ multiplex PCR, and TCRdb's table has in-frame clones only and misses some. The table has some 110,000 clones, approximately 80% seen once. The sample consisted of PBMCs. All receptors derive from a young man in good health and CMV-seropositive. CDR3s leave out the opening cysteine and the closing phenylalanine or tryptophan. Rows give clone size only sometimes, using once, few, many, or a class for an expanded clone.

CDR3aa	abundance	v_gene	j_gene
ASSLWYGGTGEMGAF	-	TRBV27	TRBJ1-1
ASSESRENTIY	-	TRBV10-1	TRBJ1-3
ASSLDRMNTEAF	-	TRBV19	TRBJ1-1
SARRGYGYT	few	TRBV20-1	TRBJ1-2
ASSSGKMPYEQY	-	TRBV11-3	TRBJ2-7
ASKLGHSGANVLT	-	TRBV4-1	TRBJ2-6
ASSSKAVWETQY	-	TRBV5-1	TRBJ2-5
ASSVRQGIKWTDTQY	-	TRBV19	TRBJ2-3
ASSSGRGPAYGYT	-	TRBV5-6	TRBJ1-2
ASSLTGGGEKLF	-	TRBV5-6	TRBJ1-4
ASSRDRHSGNTIY	-	TRBV11-1	TRBJ1-3
ASREVLSRETQY	-	TRBV5-5	TRBJ2-5
ASSLFARDQETQY	-	TRBV5-1	TRBJ2-5
ASSQAQIATQY	few	TRBV4-1	TRBJ2-5
ASSETGRGEQY	few	TRBV2	TRBJ2-7
ASSEYIGGGREQETQY	-	TRBV25-1	TRBJ2-5
ASSPPTRDGYT	-	TRBV18	TRBJ1-2
ASSREGTGVYEQY	-	TRBV6-1	TRBJ2-7
ASGLVTGTGMRNEQF	-	TRBV12-5	TRBJ2-1
SSSFELGRETQY	-	TRBV7-9	TRBJ2-5
ASSLAGRGFWETQY	-	TRBV5-1	TRBJ2-5
AWSVLARGDEQF	-	TRBV30	TRBJ2-1
ASSGRGTGELF	-	TRBV10-2	TRBJ2-2
ASSGGTGRNYGYT	-	TRBV10-1	TRBJ1-2
ASSSVGRYEQY	once	TRBV7-6	TRBJ2-7
ASGPRAGAYNEQF	-	TRBV7-9	TRBJ2-1
ASAPGQGAGFYGYT	-	TRBV19	TRBJ1-2
ASSLSPVGEPPEAF	-	TRBV5-1	TRBJ1-1
ASSQDLWAVRQF	-	TRBV14	TRBJ2-1
ASSLEGVGYT	-	TRBV5-1	TRBJ1-2
ASAPWAGAPNTQY	-	TRBV12-5	TRBJ2-3
ASNTGTGGGETQY	once	TRBV6-1	TRBJ2-5
ASSPTGRETQY	-	TRBV7-9	TRBJ2-5
ASSPPGGGDTQY	-	TRBV7-9	TRBJ2-3
ASSRDRGFLYTGELF	-	TRBV4-1	TRBJ2-2
ASSSGTNQETQY	-	TRBV5-1	TRBJ2-5
ASSPGIPGSNSPLH	-	TRBV18	TRBJ1-6
ASSALAGESYNEQF	-	TRBV5-1	TRBJ2-1
ASSPGTANSPLH	-	TRBV5-1	TRBJ1-6
ASSGGSNWREQY	many	TRBV13	TRBJ2-7
ASSGDYGSYNEQF	-	TRBV10-1	TRBJ2-1
ASTSLQGGDGTEAF	-	TRBV19	TRBJ1-1
ASSLDIPYEQY	-	TRBV7-8	TRBJ2-7
ASSLAAGRGEANYGYT	-	TRBV27	TRBJ1-2
AISDAGGDYTDTQY	-	TRBV10-3	TRBJ2-3
ASSVTRQGSSQPQH	-	TRBV6-1	TRBJ1-5
ASSPGFRDNEQF	-	TRBV6-4	TRBJ2-1
ASSSGGGRGIYGYT	-	TRBV5-6	TRBJ1-2
ASSQTGAGGYEQY	few	TRBV4-2	TRBJ2-7
ASSKDSRFGTQY	few	TRBV28	TRBJ2-5
ASRGGANREKLF	-	TRBV2	TRBJ1-4
ASSPRAGGSNQPQH	-	TRBV7-2	TRBJ1-5
ASGTEVNTGELF	-	TRBV6-1	TRBJ2-2
ASSSSGGPTYGYT	-	TRBV27	TRBJ1-2
ASSPSGISYNEQF	-	TRBV7-8	TRBJ2-1
ASSPLGGGTEAF	-	TRBV6-1	TRBJ1-1
ASSSTGRYMNTEAF	-	TRBV5-4	TRBJ1-1
ASSQGWTVYEQY	-	TRBV14	TRBJ2-7
ASSLLGAPSNQPQH	-	TRBV7-2	TRBJ1-5